This T cell receptor beta chain was sequenced for a study of T cell repertoires in cytomegalovirus infection. Study in general: Public TCR beta signature analysis indicated the presence of both CMV infection and matching HLA type. Study-level results: Of the TCR beta families, the public ones yielded a cumulative frequency that identified carriers of CMV plus the relevant HLA.

A word on this clonotype: The antigen is unknown.

Using its own MiXCR run on the reads, TCRdb lists one record per CDR3 protein. Seen here are 630,000 or so distinct CDR3 sequences, 20% to 25% observed once, and the top ten hold roughly 8%. V shed 6 bases and J 8 bases; nucleotides not matched to a gene: 12. The CDR3 covers 14 residues. Germline values: CDR1 DFQATT, CDR2 SNEGSKA (reference sequence). The sequenced sample was CD8+ T cells from PBMCs. J is TRBJ1-4 and V is TRBV20-1, with 7 bases fitting TRBD1. This clonotype was obtained from a human donor in good health (CMV status not recorded). Some clones in this sample may be carry-over from other donors' samples. Here the CDR3 DNA reads TGCAGTGCCAGGGGGGGGGAAGGAGGAGAAAAACTGTTTTTT. Encoded protein: CSARGGEGGEKLFF.